The 27 T cell receptor beta chains below all came from one sample that was sequenced in a study of cytomegalovirus exposure and HLA in healthy donors. Use of 60 Vbeta and 13 Jbeta primers characterized the PCR. Generated by immunoSEQ multiplex PCR, the TCRdb table keeps only in-frame clones and is missing some. The profile covers approximately 160,000 clones, with around 75% appearing a single time and 2.5% to 3% taken by the ten largest. The sequencing sample was made of PBMCs. Receptor source: a woman between 50 and 59 years old in good health and CMV-seropositive.

The chain uses TRBV10-3 and TRBJ2-1, with 7 positions matching TRBD1. J was trimmed by 1 base and V by 6 bases; bases with no gene match: 6. Germline CDR1 reads ENHRY; CDR2 reads SYGVKD. The CDR3 has 15 amino acids. The CDR3 bases are TGTGCCATCAGACCCCGACAGGGATCCTACAATGAGCAGTTCTTC. Protein sequence: CAIRPRQGSYNEQFF.

The V call is TRBV7-3, the J call TRBJ2-3, with TRBD2 identical over 7 bases. CDR1 is SGHTA, CDR2 FQGTGA, per germline. V lost 0 bases and J lost 4; bases outside the gene matches: 4. The CDR3 loop spans 15 amino acids. The chain's CDR3 is CASSLTGGDSDTQYF. The CDR3 bases are TGTGCCAGCAGCTTAACGGGAGGGGATTCAGATACGCAGTATTTT.

J is TRBJ1-5 and V is TRBV4-1; the D gene is possibly TRBD1 (5 bases). Germline V gene lookup returns CDR1 MGHRA and CDR2 YSYEKL. V lost 0 bases and J lost 6, with 12 bases in between. This CDR3 has 15 residues. Here the CDR3 DNA reads TGCGCCAGCAGCCAAGATTGGACATCTAGTCAGCCCCAGCATTTT. Translated: CASSQDWTSSQPQHF.

The chain combines TRBV6-1 with TRBJ1-5; no clear D. V lost 0 bases to trimming and J lost 0 bases, with 9 bases between them. Germline CDR1 and CDR2: MNHNS and SASEGT. This CDR3 region has 16 residues. In DNA, the CDR3 is TGTGCCAGCAGTGAAGCGAGGAAGTATAGCAATCAGCCCCAGCATTTT. As protein: CASSEARKYSNQPQHF.

The chain recombines TRBV4-1 with TRBJ2-3; 11 positions agree with TRBD1. This CDR3 has 16 residues. The V segment lost 4 bases and the J segment 2 bases; nucleotides outside the gene matches: 5. CDR1 is MGHRA, CDR2 YSYEKL, per germline. CDR3 sequence: CASSRGQGAVTDTQYF. The CDR3, as DNA: TGCGCCAGCAGCCGCGGACAGGGGGCGGTCACAGATACGCAGTATTTT.

The V call is TRBV7-9, the J call TRBJ1-2; maybe TRBD1 (5 bases). V was cut by 3 bases and J by 5 bases, with 22 bases left in between. There are 17 residues in the CDR3. Germline CDR1 SEHNR, CDR2 FQNEAQ (reference sequence). The CDR3 coding sequence is TGTGCCAGCAGCTTGGGGCTTTTAGATCCCCGGAGTTATGGCTACACCTTC. Translating gives CASSLGLLDPRSYGYTF.

The chain couples TRBV5-1 to TRBJ2-5; 12 nucleotides line up with TRBD2. This CDR3 is 17 amino acids long. The J segment lost 5 bases and the V segment lost 4 bases, leaving 12 bases of the junction unmatched. Germline CDR1 and CDR2: SGHRS and YFSETQ. The CDR3 reads CASSTGLAGTHRETQYF. CDR3 coding DNA: TGCGCCAGCAGCACCGGACTAGCGGGGACCCACCGGGAGACCCAGTACTTC. The full variable domain, in which reference TRBV5-1 and TRBJ2-5 provide the parts outside the CDR3, is KAGVTQTPRYLIKTRGQQVTLSCSPISGHRSVSWYQQTPGQGLQFLFEYFSETQRNKGNFPGRFSGRQFSNSRSEMNVSTLELGDSALYLCASSTGLAGTHRETQYFGPGTRLLVL.

The sample holds a few counts of this clone. The genes are TRBV30 and TRBJ1-1; 8 bases map to TRBD1. The V and J ends lost 7 bases and 4 bases, in that order; junction bases with no gene match: 11. The length of the CDR3 is 14 residues. Per germline, CDR1 GTSNPN and CDR2 SVGIG (reference sequence). This CDR3 reads CALDRDGQGTEAFF. CDR3 DNA: TGTGCCTTGGACAGGGATGGACAGGGCACTGAAGCTTTCTTT.

CDR3 sequence (DNA): TGTGCCAGCAGCAGACAGGCCCATCAGCCCCAGCATTTT. This encodes CASSRQAHQPQHF. The chain couples TRBV6-1 to TRBJ1-5, with D maybe TRBD1 (6 bases). This CDR3 contains 13 residues. Germline lookup yields CDR1 MNHNS and CDR2 SASEGT. V dropped 6 bases and J dropped 5 bases, with 11 bases sitting between them.

V and J are TRBV9 and TRBJ2-1, with D perhaps TRBD2 (6 bases). The germline V gene has CDR1 SGDLS and CDR2 YYNGEE. V gave up 4 bases and J gave up 8 bases, with 13 bases separating them. This CDR3 comprises 13 residues. CDR3 DNA: TGTGCCAGCAGCAGACGAGGGACTTATGAGCAGTTCTTC. Amino acid sequence: CASSRRGTYEQFF.

This chain uses TRBV2 with TRBJ1-2, with TRBD1 matching over 7 bases. Germline V gene lookup returns CDR1 SNHLY and CDR2 FYNNEI. This CDR3 contains 15 residues. The trim removed 7 bases at V and 4 bases at J, leaving 12 bases unmatched. CDR3 sequence: CASNPQGYLLYGYTF. The DNA of the CDR3 is TGTGCCAGCAACCCACAGGGGTATTTGCTCTATGGCTACACCTTC.

The V gene is TRBV6-6, the J gene TRBJ1-1, with a tentative D call TRBD1 (5 bases). The CDR3 consists of 14 residues. Looked up from germline, CDR1 is MNHNY and CDR2 is SVGAGI (reference sequence). Trimming removed 0 bases from V and 3 bases from J, with 8 bases in between. This CDR3 is CASSYSTRDTEAFF. For the CDR3, the DNA is TGTGCCAGCAGTTACTCGACCAGGGACACTGAAGCTTTCTTT.

In DNA form, the CDR3 reads TGTGCCAGCAGCTTTCATGAGACCCAGTACTTC. Amino acids: CASSFHETQYF. The chain couples TRBV5-5 to TRBJ2-5; D remains ambiguous. The CDR3 totals 11 residues. Germline V gene lookup returns CDR1 SGHKS and CDR2 YYEKEE (reference sequence). V lost 2 bases, J lost 5 bases, and 4 bases lay in between.

This clone was seen just once. The chain is built from TRBV5-1 and TRBJ2-3, with D possibly matching TRBD2 (6 bases). V lost 1 base and J lost 3, with 9 bases in between. The CDR3 loop spans 14 amino acids. CDR1 and CDR2 (germline): SGHRS, YFSETQ. Here the CDR3 DNA reads TGCGCCAGCAGCTTGACGGGGGAAACAGATACGCAGTATTTT. This sequence encodes CASSLTGETDTQYF.

There are a few counts of this clone. This chain links TRBV5-5 with TRBJ1-5, with 7 bases fitting TRBD1. Germline V CDR1 and CDR2: SGHKS, YYEKEE (reference sequence). CDR3 size: 17 residues. V shed 4 bases, J shed 2 bases, and the junction held 12 bases outside the gene matches. The CDR3 DNA sequence: TGTGCCAGCAGCCGAGGAGCAGGGGGAATTGGCAATCAGCCCCAGCATTTT. It codes for CASSRGAGGIGNQPQHF.

The chain couples TRBV6-1 to TRBJ1-5, with 9 bases fitting TRBD1. The V gene's germline CDR1 is MNHNS and CDR2 SASEGT. The CDR3 consists of 14 residues. V was clipped by 3 bases and J by 12 bases; unmatched bases: 9. This chain's CDR3 is CASSDHRDRELQHF. In DNA, the CDR3 is TGTGCCAGCAGTGATCACCGGGACAGGGAACTCCAGCATTTT.

The table lists this clone with a count of one. The chain is built from TRBV5-1 and TRBJ2-6; D might be TRBD1 (5 bases). This CDR3 comprises 14 residues. Germline CDR1 reads SGHRS; CDR2 reads YFSETQ. V lost 5 bases to trimming and J lost 2 bases, with 8 bases between them. In DNA form, the CDR3 reads TGCGCCAGCAGTCCAGGGACTGGGGCCAACGTCCTGACTTTC. This sequence encodes CASSPGTGANVLTF.

In its sample, this clone was seen once. The CDR3 nucleotides read TGTGCCATCACAAAGGAGGACCCGAGCTACAATGAGCAGTTCTTC. Residues: CAITKEDPSYNEQFF. This chain joins TRBV10-3 and TRBJ2-1, with a possible D match to TRBD2 (5 bases). Germline assignment: CDR1 ENHRY and CDR2 SYGVKD. The ends were cut back, 7 bases at V and 3 bases at J, with 16 bases in the middle. CDR3 length: 15 amino acids.

The chain has TRBV7-8 and TRBJ2-3; TRBD1 might be the D (7 bases). V lost 5 bases and J lost 0, with 12 bases in between. From germline, CDR1 is SGHVS and CDR2 FQNEAQ. The CDR3 has 15 amino acids. The CDR3 bases are TGTGCCAGCAGCCCCCAGGGGGGAAGCACAGATACGCAGTATTTT. Translation: CASSPQGGSTDTQYF. Full variable domain (remainder filled in from reference TRBV7-8 and TRBJ2-3): GAGVSQSPRYKVAKRGQDVALRCDPISGHVSLFWYQQALGQGPEFLTYFQNEAQLDKSGLPSDRFFAERPEGSVSTLKIQRTQQEDSAVYLCASSPQGGSTDTQYFGPGTRLTVL.

This chain uses TRBV5-1 with TRBJ2-3; possibly TRBD2 for D (6 bases). V lost 0 bases to trimming and J lost 2 bases, with 10 bases between them. Germline assignment: CDR1 SGHRS and CDR2 YFSETQ. CDR3 length: 15 amino acids. CDR3 DNA sequence: TGCGCCAGCAGCTTGGATCCGGGGGTCACAGATACGCAGTATTTT. Residues: CASSLDPGVTDTQYF. Complete variable domain (other parts from reference TRBV5-1 and TRBJ2-3): KAGVTQTPRYLIKTRGQQVTLSCSPISGHRSVSWYQQTPGQGLQFLFEYFSETQRNKGNFPGRFSGRQFSNSRSEMNVSTLELGDSALYLCASSLDPGVTDTQYFGPGTRLTVL.

This clone has just one count. The rearrangement uses TRBV5-1 and TRBJ2-1, with 7 bases that match TRBD1. This CDR3 comprises 14 residues. Germline-derived CDR1 and CDR2 are SGHRS and YFSETQ. The V gene end was trimmed by 2 bases and the J gene end by 7 bases; junction bases not matched to a gene: 6. CDR3 amino acids: CASSFIGQANEQFF. As DNA, the CDR3 is TGCGCCAGCAGCTTCATCGGACAGGCGAATGAGCAGTTCTTC.

This clone showed up just a few times. V gene TRBV2 combines with J gene TRBJ2-7; D ambiguous. This CDR3 region has 13 residues. Trimming removed 5 bases at V and 0 bases at J, with 8 bases between. Germline assignment: CDR1 SNHLY and CDR2 FYNNEI. The CDR3 region is CASSRIASYEQYF. The CDR3 DNA sequence: TGTGCCAGCAGTCGTATAGCCTCCTACGAGCAGTACTTC.

V and J are TRBV5-5 and TRBJ2-3; possibly TRBD2 for D (6 bases). Germline V gene lookup returns CDR1 SGHKS and CDR2 YYEKEE (reference sequence). There are 16 residues in the CDR3. V was clipped by 0 bases and J by 3 bases, with 14 bases between them. Written as DNA, the CDR3 is TGTGCCAGCAGCTTGGATTGGCGGGGAGCGACAGATACGCAGTATTTT. It translates to CASSLDWRGATDTQYF. Using reference TRBV5-5 and TRBJ2-3 for the parts outside the CDR3, the full variable domain is DAGVTQSPTHLIKTRGQQVTLRCSPISGHKSVSWYQQVLGQGPQFIFQYYEKEERGRGNFPDRFSARQFPNYSSELNVNALLLGDSALYLCASSLDWRGATDTQYFGPGTRLTVL.

This clone was seen only a few times. This chain links TRBV10-1 with TRBJ2-3, with D unresolved. Trimming removed 3 bases from V and 0 bases from J, with 19 bases in between. Germline V gene lookup returns CDR1 WNHNN and CDR2 SYGVQD (reference sequence). This CDR3 comprises 18 residues. In DNA, the CDR3 is TGCGCCAGCAGTGACTCGGAGTTACACCCCCTTAGCACAGATACGCAGTATTTT. Its translation: CASSDSELHPLSTDTQYF.

The V call is TRBV6-6, the J call TRBJ2-5; the match to TRBD2 covers 12 bases. The CDR3 consists of 15 residues. J was trimmed by 2 bases and V by 6 bases; bases with no gene match: 4. Germline V gives CDR1 MNHNY, CDR2 SVGAGI (reference sequence). CDR3 in amino acids: CASRPTSGGQETQYF. CDR3 DNA sequence: TGTGCCAGCAGGCCTACTAGCGGGGGGCAAGAGACCCAGTACTTC.

The V call is TRBV15, the J call TRBJ1-1, with 7 bases aligning to TRBD1. The CDR3 totals 14 residues. The germline V gene has CDR1 LNHNV and CDR2 YYDKDF (reference sequence). After removal of 1 base from V and 7 bases from J, the junction contained 6 bases not matched to a gene. CDR3: CATSRVGQKYEAFF. The CDR3 DNA reads TGTGCCACCAGCAGAGTGGGACAGAAATATGAAGCTTTCTTT.

The table lists this clone with a count of one. The V and J genes are TRBV10-3 and TRBJ2-1, with TRBD1 matching over 9 bases. This CDR3 region has 14 residues. Germline CDR1 ENHRY, CDR2 SYGVKD. V lost 7 bases and J lost 7; bases outside the gene matches: 8. The CDR3 protein is CAIKGQGGTNEQFF. The CDR3, as DNA: TGTGCCATCAAGGGACAGGGTGGCACAAATGAGCAGTTCTTC.